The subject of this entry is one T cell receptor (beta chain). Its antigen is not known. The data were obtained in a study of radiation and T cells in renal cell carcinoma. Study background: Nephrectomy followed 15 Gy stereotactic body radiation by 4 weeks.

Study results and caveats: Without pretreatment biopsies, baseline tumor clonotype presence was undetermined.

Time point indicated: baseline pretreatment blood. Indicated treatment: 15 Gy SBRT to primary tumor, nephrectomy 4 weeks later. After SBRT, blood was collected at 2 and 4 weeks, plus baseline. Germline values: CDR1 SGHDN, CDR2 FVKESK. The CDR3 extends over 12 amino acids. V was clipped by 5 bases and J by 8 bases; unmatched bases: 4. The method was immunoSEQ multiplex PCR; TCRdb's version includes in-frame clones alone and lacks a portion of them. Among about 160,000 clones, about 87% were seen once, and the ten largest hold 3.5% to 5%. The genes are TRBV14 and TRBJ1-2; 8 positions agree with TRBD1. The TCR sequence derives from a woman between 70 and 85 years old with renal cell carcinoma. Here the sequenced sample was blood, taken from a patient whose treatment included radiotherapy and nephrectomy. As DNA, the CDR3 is TGTGCCAGCAGCGGTGACAGGGGCGGCTACACCTTC. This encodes CASSGDRGGYTF.